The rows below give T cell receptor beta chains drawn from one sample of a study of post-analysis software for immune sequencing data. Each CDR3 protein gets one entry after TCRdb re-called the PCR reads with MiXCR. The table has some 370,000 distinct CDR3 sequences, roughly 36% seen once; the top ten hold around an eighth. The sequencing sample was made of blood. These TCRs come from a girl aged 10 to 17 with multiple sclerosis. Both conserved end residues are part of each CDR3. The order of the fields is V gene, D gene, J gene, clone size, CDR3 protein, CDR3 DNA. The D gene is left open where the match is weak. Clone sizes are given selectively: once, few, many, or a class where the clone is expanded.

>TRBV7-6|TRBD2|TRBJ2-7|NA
CASSLASGGAPEQYF
TGTGCCAGCAGCTTAGCGTCGGGGGGAGCTCCCGAGCAGTACTTC
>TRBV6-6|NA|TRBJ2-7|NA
CASRYSPGSGEQYF
TGTGCCAGCAGGTACAGTCCCGGGAGTGGCGAGCAGTACTTC
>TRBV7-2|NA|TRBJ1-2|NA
CASSSRVYGYTF
TGTGCCAGCAGCTCGCGGGTCTATGGCTACACCTTC
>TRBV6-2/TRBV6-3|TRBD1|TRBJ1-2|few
CATETGSYGYTF
TGTGCCACCGAGACAGGGAGCTATGGCTACACCTTC
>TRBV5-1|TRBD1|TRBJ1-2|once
CASSSRTGSYGYTF
TGCGCCAGCAGCTCGAGGACAGGGAGCTATGGCTACACCTTC
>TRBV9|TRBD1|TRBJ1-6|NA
CASSPWTGNSPLHF
TGTGCCAGCAGCCCGTGGACAGGAAATTCACCCCTCCACTTT
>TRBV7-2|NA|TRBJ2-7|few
CASSPGMGYEQYF
TGTGCCAGCAGCCCCGGGATGGGCTACGAGCAGTACTTC
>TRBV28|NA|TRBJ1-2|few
CASGSGYTF
TGTGCCAGCGGGTCTGGCTACACCTTC
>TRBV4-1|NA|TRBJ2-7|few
CASSPRDQTYEQYF
TGCGCCAGCAGCCCCCGGGACCAAACCTACGAGCAGTACTTC
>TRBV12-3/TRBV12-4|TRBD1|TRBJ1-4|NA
CASSFGTGDEKLFF
TGTGCCAGCAGTTTCGGGACAGGTGATGAAAAACTGTTTTTT
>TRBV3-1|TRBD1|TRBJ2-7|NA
CASSQLGQSYEQYF
TGTGCCAGCAGCCAGTTGGGACAGTCCTACGAGCAGTACTTC
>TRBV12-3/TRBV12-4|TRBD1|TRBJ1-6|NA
CASSSGQGGLGSPLHF
TGTGCCAGCAGTTCCGGACAGGGAGGTTTGGGTTCACCCCTCCACTTT
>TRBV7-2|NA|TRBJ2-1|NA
CASSSLRANEQFF
TGTGCCAGCAGCTCCCTTAGAGCCAATGAGCAGTTCTTC
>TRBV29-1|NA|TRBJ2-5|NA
CNVESFEETQYF
TGCAACGTTGAGAGTTTCGAGGAAACCCAGTACTTC
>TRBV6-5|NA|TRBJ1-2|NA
CASSYRSGRYGYTF
TGTGCCAGCAGTTACAGGTCAGGGCGCTATGGCTACACCTTC
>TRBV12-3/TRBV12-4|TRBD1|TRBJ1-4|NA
CASSPQGAANEKLFF
TGTGCCAGCAGTCCTCAGGGGGCGGCTAATGAAAAACTGTTTTTT
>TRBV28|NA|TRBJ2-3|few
CASTQSPDTQYF
TGTGCCAGCACTCAATCCCCAGATACGCAGTATTTT
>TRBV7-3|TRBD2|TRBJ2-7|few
CASSLAGGVLYEQYF
TGTGCCAGCAGCTTAGCCGGGGGGGTTCTCTACGAGCAGTACTTC
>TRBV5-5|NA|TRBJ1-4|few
CASSLLGPSNEKLFF
TGTGCCAGCAGCTTGCTGGGGCCGTCTAATGAAAAACTGTTTTTT
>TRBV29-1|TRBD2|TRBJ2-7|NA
CSVESGVEQYF
TGCAGCGTTGAAAGCGGGGTCGAGCAGTACTTC
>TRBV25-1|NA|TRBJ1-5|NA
CASSDVRDNQPQHF
TGTGCCAGCAGTGACGTGCGAGATAATCAGCCCCAGCATTTT
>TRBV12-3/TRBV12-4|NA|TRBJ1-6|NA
CASSLSQGPLHF
TGTGCCAGCAGTTTATCACAGGGACCCCTCCACTTT
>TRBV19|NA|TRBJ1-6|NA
CASSDQGKEKALHF
TGTGCCAGTAGTGACCAGGGTAAAGAGAAGGCCCTCCACTTT
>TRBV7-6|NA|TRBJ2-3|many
CASSLEELGPLSPDTQYF
TGTGCCAGCAGCTTAGAAGAGTTGGGACCTCTGTCGCCGGATACGCAGTATTTT
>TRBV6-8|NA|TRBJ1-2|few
CASRDRRPGGYTF
TGTGCCAGCAGGGATCGACGTCCGGGAGGCTACACCTTC
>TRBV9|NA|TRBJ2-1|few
CASSVVEGRGFGNEQFF
TGTGCCAGCAGCGTAGTAGAGGGCAGGGGTTTCGGCAATGAGCAGTTCTTC
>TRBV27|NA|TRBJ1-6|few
CASMGLESSYNSPLHF
TGTGCCAGCATGGGACTGGAGAGCTCCTATAATTCACCCCTCCACTTT
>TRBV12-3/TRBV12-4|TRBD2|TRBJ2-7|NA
CASRGGTSYEQYF
TGTGCCAGCAGGGGAGGGACCTCCTACGAGCAGTACTTC
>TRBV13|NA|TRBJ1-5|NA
CASSRGKGQPQHF
TGTGCCAGCAGCCGGGGTAAGGGTCAGCCCCAGCATTTT
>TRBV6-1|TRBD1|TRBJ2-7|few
CASRLSGTGGPGEQYF
TGTGCCAGCAGACTTTCCGGGACAGGGGGCCCTGGAGAGCAGTACTTC
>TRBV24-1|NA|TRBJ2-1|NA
CATSTPDENEQFF
TGTGCCACCAGCACACCGGACGAGAATGAGCAGTTCTTC
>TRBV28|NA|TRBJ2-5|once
CASFAEGFQYF
TGTGCCAGCTTCGCCGAAGGTTTCCAGTACTTC
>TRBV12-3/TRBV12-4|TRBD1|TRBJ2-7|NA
CASTRDRGEQYF
TGTGCCAGCACCCGGGACAGGGGCGAGCAGTACTTC
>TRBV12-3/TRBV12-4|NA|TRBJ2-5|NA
CASSWGMEETQYF
TGTGCCAGCAGTTGGGGGATGGAAGAGACCCAGTACTTC
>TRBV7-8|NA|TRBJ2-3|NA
CASRSFPGEGDTQYF
TGTGCCAGCAGATCATTCCCCGGGGAAGGAGATACGCAGTATTTT
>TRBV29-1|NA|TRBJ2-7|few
CSVEGDGFYEQYF
TGCAGCGTTGAAGGGGACGGGTTCTACGAGCAGTACTTC
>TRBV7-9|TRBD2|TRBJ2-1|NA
CASSSTSGAPSSYNGQFF
TGTGCCAGCAGCTCGACTAGCGGGGCCCCTAGCTCCTACAATGGGCAGTTCTTC
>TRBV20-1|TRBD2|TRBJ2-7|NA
CSARPPGTSGAEFYEQYF
TGCAGTGCTAGGCCTCCTGGGACTAGCGGGGCAGAATTCTACGAGCAGTACTTC
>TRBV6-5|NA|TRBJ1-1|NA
CASSYRGEWAEAFF
TGTGCCAGCAGTTACAGGGGAGAGTGGGCTGAAGCTTTCTTT
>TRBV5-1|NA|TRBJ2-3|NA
CASSHLSASGDTQYF
TGCGCCAGCAGCCACCTCTCAGCCTCCGGAGATACGCAGTATTTT
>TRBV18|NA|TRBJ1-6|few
CASSLQGYNSPLHF
TGTGCCAGCTCACTGCAGGGGTATAATTCACCCCTCCACTTT
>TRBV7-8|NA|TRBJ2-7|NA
CASSLLFYEQYF
TGTGCCAGCAGCTTGTTATTCTACGAGCAGTACTTC
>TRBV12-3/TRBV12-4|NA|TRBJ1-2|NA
CASSLSVGGHDYTF
TGTGCCAGCAGTCTCTCTGTGGGGGGCCATGACTACACCTTC
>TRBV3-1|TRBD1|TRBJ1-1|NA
CASSQKGGQVNTEAFF
TGTGCCAGCAGCCAGAAGGGCGGACAGGTGAACACTGAAGCTTTCTTT
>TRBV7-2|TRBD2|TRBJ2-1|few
CASSRGGGGALEQFF
TGTGCCAGCAGCCGCGGGGGCGGGGGGGCCCTTGAGCAGTTCTTC
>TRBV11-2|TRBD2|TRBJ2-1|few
CASSPRFSGGLYNEQFF
TGTGCCAGCAGCCCCAGGTTTAGCGGGGGATTATACAATGAGCAGTTCTTC
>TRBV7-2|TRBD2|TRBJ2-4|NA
CASSFAGLGVQYF
TGTGCCAGCAGCTTCGCGGGACTAGGAGTTCAGTACTTC
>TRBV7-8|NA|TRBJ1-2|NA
CASSQNRVGDYGYTF
TGTGCCAGCAGCCAGAACAGGGTGGGGGACTATGGCTACACCTTC
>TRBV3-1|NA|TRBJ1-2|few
CASSQRRGENYGYTF
TGTGCCAGCAGCCAACGCAGGGGTGAGAACTATGGCTACACCTTC
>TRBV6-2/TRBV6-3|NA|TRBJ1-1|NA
CASSYSTSRNTEAFF
TGTGCCAGCAGTTACTCGACGTCCCGGAACACTGAAGCTTTCTTT
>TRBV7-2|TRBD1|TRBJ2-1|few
CASSLTGQGNEQFF
TGTGCCAGCAGCTTAACCGGACAGGGCAATGAGCAGTTCTTC
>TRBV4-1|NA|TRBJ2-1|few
CASSRLTLRDEQFF
TGCGCCAGCAGCCGTCTGACCCTGCGTGATGAGCAGTTCTTC